This is a list of T cell receptor beta chains from one sample in a study of radiation and T cells in renal cell carcinoma. Measured with immunoSEQ multiplex PCR; TCRdb has only the in-frame clones, and not every one. This sample has tens of thousands of clones, with over 70% found just once. The sequenced sample was blood, obtained from a patient whose treatment included radiotherapy and nephrectomy. The receptors come from a man in his sixties with renal cell carcinoma. CDR3s include the opening cysteine and the closing phenylalanine or tryptophan. The D gene is left open where the match is weak.

>TRBJ1-2|TRBV13|.
CASSFTQDPRLGYTF
>TRBJ1-1|TRBV18|.
CASSPLTGLTEAFF
>TRBJ2-7|TRBV6-5|TRBD2
CASSYSEAGGYEQYF
>TRBJ1-5|TRBV2|TRBD1
CATQGDSNQPQHF
>TRBJ2-5|TRBV5-1|TRBD2
CASRLAGGHQETQYF
>TRBJ2-1|TRBV6-5|.
CASSFQGSTYNEQFF
>TRBJ2-7|TRBV15|.
CATSSQVGGKYEQYF
>TRBJ2-1|TRBV19|TRBD1
CASSLPGQGVEQFF
>TRBJ1-5|TRBV4-1|TRBD1
CASSRTGGLGQPQHF
>TRBJ2-5|TRBV9|TRBD1
CASSVDGRDRGRGETQYF
>TRBJ2-1|TRBV25-1|TRBD2
CASSDAGGPREQFF
>TRBJ1-1|TRBV29-1|.
CSVDSGRNTEAFF
>TRBJ1-5|TRBV27|.
CASSARPGNQPQHF
>TRBJ1-6|TRBV6-6|.
CASRQGGFYNSPLHF
>TRBJ1-1|TRBV25-1|.
CASSESWENTEAFF
>TRBJ1-5|TRBV27|.
CASRLQAISNQPQHF
>TRBJ1-4|TRBV7-9|.
CASSLGMFPTNEKLFF
>TRBJ1-1|TRBV18|.
CASSGTANTEAFF
>TRBJ2-6|TRBV27|.
CASSCPPPGYKVGLQSRANVLTF
>TRBJ2-2|TRBV6-5|TRBD2
CASSSTSGKPGELFF
>TRBJ2-7|TRBV4-3|TRBD2
CASSQEWTSGTIISYEQYF
>TRBJ2-1|TRBV10-1|.
CASSESLQFGEQFF
>TRBJ1-1|TRBV29-1|TRBD1
CSVGQGGQNTEAFF
>TRBJ2-1|TRBV5-5|.
CASTLAPSSYNEQFF
>TRBJ2-1|TRBV5-4|.
CASSRGGLAKYNEQFF
>TRBJ2-5|TRBV4-1|TRBD2
CASSLRGRLAGEETQYF
>TRBJ2-1|TRBV14|.
CASSQGSLQRPFF
>TRBJ2-5|TRBV7-6|.
CASSARGDGTQETQYF
>TRBJ1-1|TRBV13|TRBD1
CASSPRRGLGTEAFF
>TRBJ1-6|TRBV11-1|.
CASSVTEDNSPLHF
>TRBJ1-2|TRBV7-9|.
CASSLIAEAHAYGYTF
>TRBJ2-5|TRBV5-1|TRBD1
CASSFGRGYQETQYF
>TRBJ2-5|TRBV7-6|.
CASSSTGAGTQYF
>TRBJ2-7|TRBV6-1|.
CASSEAMGFYEQYF
>TRBJ2-7|TRBV5-1|TRBD1
CASSLVQGALDF
>TRBJ1-3|TRBV19|TRBD1
CASRKQGAGNTIYF
>TRBJ2-2|TRBV6-5|.
CASIRQDTGELFF